This TCR beta chain came from a study of Ad26.COV2.S vaccination and SARS-CoV-2 variants. Overall study context: Vaccine-arm donor from the placebo-controlled COV1001 Ad26.COV2.S trial.

Study findings and constraints: Greater spike-specific TCR breadth was seen in vaccine recipients than in placebo recipients.

A remark on this clone: The antigen is unknown.

Regarding treatment: some 20 received Ad26.COV2.S at low or high dose, single or two shots; 5 received placebo; per-sample allocation not given. Material that was analyzed had been drawn on day 63 after the first vaccine or placebo injection. An adult aged 18-55 years in Boston served as the donor. Vaccination employed an Ad26 vector expressing the Wuhan-strain SARS-CoV-2 spike. The germline V gene encodes CDR1 SGHAT and CDR2 FQNNGV. The CDR3 is 14 amino acids. The J segment lost 8 bases and the V segment lost 3 bases, leaving 7 bases of the junction unmatched. Data came from immunoSEQ multiplex PCR; TCRdb stores just in-frame clones and leaves some out. The sample includes about 440,000 clones, 87% seen only once; the top ten take around 13%.

Sample: peripheral blood, taken in a trial of Ad26.COV2.S vaccine versus placebo. V gene TRBV11-2 combines with J gene TRBJ2-3, with 8 positions matching TRBD2. This clonotype was sampled from a person between 18 and 60 years old who received the Ad26.COV2.S COVID-19 vaccine or a placebo. CDR3 residues: CASSFQREPRTQYF. CDR3 nucleotide sequence: TGTGCCAGCAGCTTCCAGCGGGAGCCTCGTACGCAGTATTTT.